This T cell receptor (beta chain) was recovered during a study of CD8 T cells in ankylosing spondylitis. General study results and limits: Prior work had noted some motif variants in reactive arthritis blood and synovial fluid. Disease-linked clones displayed a CD8+ phenotype and appeared relatively rarely in peripheral blood. Enrichment of disease-linked clones was reportedly significant in matched ankylosing spondylitis synovial fluid.

Of note for this clonotype: Its specificity is not known.

TCRdb processed the 5' RACE reads anew with MiXCR; each CDR3 protein has one entry. The table records about 240,000 distinct CDR3 sequences, roughly a tenth of them present only once. The ends were cut back, 2 bases at V and 0 bases at J, with 11 bases in the middle. This CDR3 has 16 amino acids. In germline, CDR1 is KGHSH, CDR2 LQKENI. The rearrangement uses TRBV18 and TRBJ2-1; D is perhaps TRBD1 or TRBD2 (5 bases each). This receptor was obtained from a male donor with ankylosing spondylitis or in good health (not recorded which). Input material: blood, either unsorted or a sorted T cell fraction (not recorded which). The CDR3: CASSPGGIGSYNEQFF. In nucleotides, the CDR3 is TGTGCCAGCTCACCAGGGGGAATCGGCTCCTACAATGAGCAGTTCTTC.